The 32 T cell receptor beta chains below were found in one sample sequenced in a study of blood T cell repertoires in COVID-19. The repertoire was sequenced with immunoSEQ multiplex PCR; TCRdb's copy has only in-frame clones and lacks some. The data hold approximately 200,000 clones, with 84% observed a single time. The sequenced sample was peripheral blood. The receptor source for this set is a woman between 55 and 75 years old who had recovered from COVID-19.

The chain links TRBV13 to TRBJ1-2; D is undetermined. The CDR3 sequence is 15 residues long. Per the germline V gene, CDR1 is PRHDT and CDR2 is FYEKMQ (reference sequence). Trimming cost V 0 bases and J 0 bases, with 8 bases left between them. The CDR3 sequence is CASSLGTSSNYGYTF. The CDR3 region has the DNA TGTGCCAGCAGCTTAGGGACATCTTCTAACTATGGCTACACCTTC.

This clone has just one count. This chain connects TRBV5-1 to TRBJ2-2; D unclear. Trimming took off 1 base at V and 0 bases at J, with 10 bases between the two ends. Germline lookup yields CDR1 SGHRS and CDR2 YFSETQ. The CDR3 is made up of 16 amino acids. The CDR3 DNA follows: TGCGCCAGCAGCTTGACGGAGACCGCGAACACCGGGGAGCTGTTTTTT. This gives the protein CASSLTETANTGELFF.

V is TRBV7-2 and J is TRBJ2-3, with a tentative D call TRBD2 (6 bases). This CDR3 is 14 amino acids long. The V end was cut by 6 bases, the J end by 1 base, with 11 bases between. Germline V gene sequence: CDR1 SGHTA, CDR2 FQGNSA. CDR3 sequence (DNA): TGTGCCAGCAGGACGGGCGGGGGCACAGATACGCAGTATTTT. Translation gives CASRTGGGTDTQYF. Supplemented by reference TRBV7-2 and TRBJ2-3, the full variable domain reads GAGVSQSPSNKVTEKGKDVELRCDPISGHTALYWYRQSLGQGLEFLIYFQGNSAPDKSGLPSDRFSAERTGGSVSTLTIQRTQQEDSAVYLCASRTGGGTDTQYFGPGTRLTVL.

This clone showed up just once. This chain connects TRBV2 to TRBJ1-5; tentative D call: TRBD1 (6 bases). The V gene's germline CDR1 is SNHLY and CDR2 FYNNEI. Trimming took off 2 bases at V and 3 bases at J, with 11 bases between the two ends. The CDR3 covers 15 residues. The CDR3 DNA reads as TGTGCCAGCAGTGAAACAGGGTGGTTCAATCAGCCCCAGCATTTT. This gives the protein CASSETGWFNQPQHF.

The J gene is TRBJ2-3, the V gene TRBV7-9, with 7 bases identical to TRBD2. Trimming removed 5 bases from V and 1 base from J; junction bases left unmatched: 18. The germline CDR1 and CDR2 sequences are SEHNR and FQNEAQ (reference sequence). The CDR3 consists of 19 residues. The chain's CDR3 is CASSPVLGGFYPGTDTQYF. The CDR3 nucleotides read TGTGCCAGCAGCCCAGTTCTGGGGGGGTTTTACCCTGGCACAGATACGCAGTATTTT.

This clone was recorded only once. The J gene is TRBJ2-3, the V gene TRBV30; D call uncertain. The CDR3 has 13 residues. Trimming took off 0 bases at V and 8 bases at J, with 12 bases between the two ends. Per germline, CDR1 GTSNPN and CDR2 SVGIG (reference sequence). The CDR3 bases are TGTGCCTGGAGTGTAGAGTCCTCTATTACGCAGTATTTT. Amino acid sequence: CAWSVESSITQYF.

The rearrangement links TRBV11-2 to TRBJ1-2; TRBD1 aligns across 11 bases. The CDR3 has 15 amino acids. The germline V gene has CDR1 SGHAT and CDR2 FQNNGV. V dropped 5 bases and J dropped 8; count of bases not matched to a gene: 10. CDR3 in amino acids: CASSQGTGGWGGYTF. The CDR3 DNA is TGTGCCAGCAGCCAAGGGACAGGGGGTTGGGGAGGCTACACCTTC.

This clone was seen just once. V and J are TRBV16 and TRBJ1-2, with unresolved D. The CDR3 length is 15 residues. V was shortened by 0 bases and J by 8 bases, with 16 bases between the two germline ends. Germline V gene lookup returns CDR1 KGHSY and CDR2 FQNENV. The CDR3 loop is CASSQSIWTPYGYTF. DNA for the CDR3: TGTGCCAGCAGCCAATCGATTTGGACTCCGTACGGCTACACCTTC. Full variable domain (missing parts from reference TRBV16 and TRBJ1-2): GEEVAQTPKHLVRGEGQKAKLYCAPIKGHSYVFWYQQVLKNEFKFLISFQNENVFDETGMPKERFSAKCLPNSPCSLEIQATKLEDSAVYFCASSQSIWTPYGYTFGSGTRLTVV.

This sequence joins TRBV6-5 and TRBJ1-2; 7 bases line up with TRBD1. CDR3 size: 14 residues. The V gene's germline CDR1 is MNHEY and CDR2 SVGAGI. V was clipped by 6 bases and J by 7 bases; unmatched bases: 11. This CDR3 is CASRPGQSRVGYTF. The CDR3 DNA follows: TGTGCCAGCAGGCCGGGACAGTCGAGGGTTGGCTACACCTTC.

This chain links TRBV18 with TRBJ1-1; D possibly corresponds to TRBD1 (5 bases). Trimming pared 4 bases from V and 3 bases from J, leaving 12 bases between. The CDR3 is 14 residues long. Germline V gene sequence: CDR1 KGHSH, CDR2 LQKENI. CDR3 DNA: TGTGCCAGCTCACGTGTTGCCAGGGACACTGAAGCTTTCTTT. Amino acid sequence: CASSRVARDTEAFF.

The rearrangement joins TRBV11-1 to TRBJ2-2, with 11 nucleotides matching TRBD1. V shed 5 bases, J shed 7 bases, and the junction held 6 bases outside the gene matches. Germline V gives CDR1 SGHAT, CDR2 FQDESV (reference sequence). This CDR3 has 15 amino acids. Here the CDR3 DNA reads TGTGCCAGCAGCCGGGACAGGGGGTTTGTCGGGGAGCTGTTTTTT. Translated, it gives CASSRDRGFVGELFF.

As DNA, the CDR3 is TGCGCCAGCAGTGAGTCGGGCCGGGGAACTGAAGCTTTCTTT. This encodes CASSESGRGTEAFF. This rearrangement joins TRBV10-1 to TRBJ1-1, with D hard to call. This CDR3 is built from 14 residues. The V end lost 0 bases, the J end lost 5 bases, and 10 bases lay between the germline ends. Germline V CDR1 and CDR2: WNHNN, SYGVQD (reference sequence).

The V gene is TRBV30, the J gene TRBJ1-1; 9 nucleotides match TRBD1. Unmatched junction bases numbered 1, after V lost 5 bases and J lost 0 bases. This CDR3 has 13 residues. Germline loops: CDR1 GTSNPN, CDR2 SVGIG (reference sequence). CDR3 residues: CAWDRGLNTEAFF. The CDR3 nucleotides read TGTGCCTGGGACAGGGGGTTGAACACTGAAGCTTTCTTT.

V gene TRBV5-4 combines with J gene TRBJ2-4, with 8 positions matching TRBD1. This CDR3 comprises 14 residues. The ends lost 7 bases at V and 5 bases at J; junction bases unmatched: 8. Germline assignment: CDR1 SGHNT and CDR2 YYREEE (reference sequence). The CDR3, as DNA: TGTGCCAGCCTTCGTCGGGGACAGGAAAACATTCAGTACTTC. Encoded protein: CASLRRGQENIQYF. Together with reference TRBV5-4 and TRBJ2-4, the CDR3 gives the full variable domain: ETGVTQSPTHLIKTRGQQVTLRCSSQSGHNTVSWYQQALGQGPQFIFQYYREEENGRGNFPPRFSGLQFPNYSSELNVNALELDDSALYLCASLRRGQENIQYFGAGTRLSVL.

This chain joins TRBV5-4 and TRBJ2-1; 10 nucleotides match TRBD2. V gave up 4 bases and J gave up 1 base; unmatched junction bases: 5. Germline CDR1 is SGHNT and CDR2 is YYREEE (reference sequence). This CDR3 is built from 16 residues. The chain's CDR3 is CASSPPGLASYNEQFF. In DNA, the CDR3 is TGTGCCAGCAGCCCCCCGGGACTAGCGTCCTACAATGAGCAGTTCTTC. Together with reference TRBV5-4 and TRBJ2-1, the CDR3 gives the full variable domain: ETGVTQSPTHLIKTRGQQVTLRCSSQSGHNTVSWYQQALGQGPQFIFQYYREEENGRGNFPPRFSGLQFPNYSSELNVNALELDDSALYLCASSPPGLASYNEQFFGPGTRLTVL.

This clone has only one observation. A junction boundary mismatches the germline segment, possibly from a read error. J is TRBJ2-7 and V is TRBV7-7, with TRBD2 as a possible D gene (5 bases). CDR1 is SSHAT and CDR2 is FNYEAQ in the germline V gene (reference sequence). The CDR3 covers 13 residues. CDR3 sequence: CASSLVLGDEQYF. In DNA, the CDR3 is TGTGCTAGCAGCTTAGTTCTCGGGGACGAGCAGTACTTC.

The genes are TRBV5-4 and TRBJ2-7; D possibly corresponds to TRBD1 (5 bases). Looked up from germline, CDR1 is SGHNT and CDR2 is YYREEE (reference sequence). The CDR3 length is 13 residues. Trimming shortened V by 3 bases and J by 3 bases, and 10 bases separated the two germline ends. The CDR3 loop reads CASSWTPIYEQYF. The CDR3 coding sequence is TGTGCCAGCAGCTGGACACCAATCTACGAGCAGTACTTC.

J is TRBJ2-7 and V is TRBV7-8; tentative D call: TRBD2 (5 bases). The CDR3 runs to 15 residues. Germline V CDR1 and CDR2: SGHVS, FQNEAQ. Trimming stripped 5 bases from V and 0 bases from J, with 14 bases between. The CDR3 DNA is TGTGCCAGCAGCCTACAGCGGTTGAGCTCCTACGAGCAGTACTTC. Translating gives CASSLQRLSSYEQYF.

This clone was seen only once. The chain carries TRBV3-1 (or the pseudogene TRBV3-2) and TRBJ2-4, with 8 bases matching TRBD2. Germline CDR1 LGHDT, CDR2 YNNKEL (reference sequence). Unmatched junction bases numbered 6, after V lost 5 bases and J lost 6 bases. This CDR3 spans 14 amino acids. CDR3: CASSYRTSRNIQYF. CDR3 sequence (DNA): TGTGCCAGCAGCTACCGGACTAGCCGAAACATTCAGTACTTC.

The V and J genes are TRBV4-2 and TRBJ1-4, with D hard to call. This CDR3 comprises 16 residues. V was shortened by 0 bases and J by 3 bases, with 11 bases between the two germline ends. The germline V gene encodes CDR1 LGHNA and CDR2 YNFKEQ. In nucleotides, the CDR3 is TGTGCCAGCAGCCAAGACGGGGATGCGGCTAATGAAAAACTGTTTTTT. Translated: CASSQDGDAANEKLFF.

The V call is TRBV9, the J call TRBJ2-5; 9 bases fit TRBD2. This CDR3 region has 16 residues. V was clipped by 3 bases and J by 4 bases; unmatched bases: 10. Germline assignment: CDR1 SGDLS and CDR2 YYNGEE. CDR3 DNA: TGTGCCAGCAGCGCGGGTGGGCTAGCGGGGCTAGAGACCCAGTACTTC. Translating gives CASSAGGLAGLETQYF.

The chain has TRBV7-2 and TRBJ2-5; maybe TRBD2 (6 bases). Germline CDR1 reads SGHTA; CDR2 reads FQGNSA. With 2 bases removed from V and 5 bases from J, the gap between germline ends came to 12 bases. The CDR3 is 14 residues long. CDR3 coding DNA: TGTGCCAGCAGCTTAAACCCCGCGGGGGAGACCCAGTACTTC. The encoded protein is CASSLNPAGETQYF.

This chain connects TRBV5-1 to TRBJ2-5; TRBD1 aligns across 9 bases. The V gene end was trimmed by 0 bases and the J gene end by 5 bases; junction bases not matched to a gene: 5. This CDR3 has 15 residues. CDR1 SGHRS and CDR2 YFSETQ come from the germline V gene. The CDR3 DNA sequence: TGCGCCAGCAGCTTGGACAGGGGGCTCGGGGAGACCCAGTACTTC. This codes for CASSLDRGLGETQYF.

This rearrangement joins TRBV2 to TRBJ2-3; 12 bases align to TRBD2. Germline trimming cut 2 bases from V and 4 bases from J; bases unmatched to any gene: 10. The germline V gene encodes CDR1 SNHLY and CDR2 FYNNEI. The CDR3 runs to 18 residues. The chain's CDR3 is CASSEMGWTSGVPDTQYF. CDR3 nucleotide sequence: TGTGCCAGCAGTGAAATGGGGTGGACTAGCGGGGTGCCAGATACGCAGTATTTT.

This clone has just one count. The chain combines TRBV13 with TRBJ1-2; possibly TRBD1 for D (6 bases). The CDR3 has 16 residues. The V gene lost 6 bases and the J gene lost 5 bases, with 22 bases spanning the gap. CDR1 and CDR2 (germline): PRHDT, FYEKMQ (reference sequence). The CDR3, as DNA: TGTGCCAGCAGTCGCTATCTTAGGACAGAATTATATGGCTACACCTTC. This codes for CASSRYLRTELYGYTF.

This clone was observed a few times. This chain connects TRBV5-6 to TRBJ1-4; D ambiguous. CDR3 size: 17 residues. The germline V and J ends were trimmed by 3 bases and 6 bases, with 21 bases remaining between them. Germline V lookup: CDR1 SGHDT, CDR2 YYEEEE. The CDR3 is CASSSPRGLGGDEKLFF. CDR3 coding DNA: TGTGCCAGCAGCTCCCCGCGAGGCTTGGGTGGTGATGAAAAACTGTTTTTT.

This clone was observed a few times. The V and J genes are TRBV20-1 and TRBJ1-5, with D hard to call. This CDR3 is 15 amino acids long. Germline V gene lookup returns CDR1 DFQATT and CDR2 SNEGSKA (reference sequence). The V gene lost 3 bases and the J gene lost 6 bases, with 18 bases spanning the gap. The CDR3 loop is CSASGGPGSGQPQHF. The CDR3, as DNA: TGCAGTGCTAGTGGCGGACCGGGATCAGGTCAGCCCCAGCATTTT.

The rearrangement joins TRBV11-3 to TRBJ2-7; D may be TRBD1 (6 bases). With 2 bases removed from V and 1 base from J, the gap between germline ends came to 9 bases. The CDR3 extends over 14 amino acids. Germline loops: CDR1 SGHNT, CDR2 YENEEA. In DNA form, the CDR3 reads TGTGCCAGCAGCTTAAATGGACAGTCCTACGAGCAGTACTTC. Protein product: CASSLNGQSYEQYF.

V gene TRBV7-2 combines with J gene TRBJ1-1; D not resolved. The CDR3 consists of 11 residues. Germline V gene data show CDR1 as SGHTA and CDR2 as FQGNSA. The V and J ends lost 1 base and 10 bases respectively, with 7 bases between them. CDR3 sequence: CASSLGAGAFF. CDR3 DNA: TGTGCCAGCAGCTTAGGGGCGGGAGCTTTCTTT.

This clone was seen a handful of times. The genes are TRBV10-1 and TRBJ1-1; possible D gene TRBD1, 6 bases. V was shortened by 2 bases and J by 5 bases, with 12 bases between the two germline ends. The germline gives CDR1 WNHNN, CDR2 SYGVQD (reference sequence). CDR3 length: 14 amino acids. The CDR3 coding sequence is TGCGCCAGCAGTGAGGGGACAATGGGAACTGAAGCTTTCTTT. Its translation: CASSEGTMGTEAFF.

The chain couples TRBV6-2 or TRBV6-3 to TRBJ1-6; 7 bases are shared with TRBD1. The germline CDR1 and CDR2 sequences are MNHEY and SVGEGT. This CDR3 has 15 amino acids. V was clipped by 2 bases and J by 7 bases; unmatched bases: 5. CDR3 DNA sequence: TGTGCCAGCAGTTACGGACAGGTTGTCAATTCACCCCTCCACTTT. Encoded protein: CASSYGQVVNSPLHF.

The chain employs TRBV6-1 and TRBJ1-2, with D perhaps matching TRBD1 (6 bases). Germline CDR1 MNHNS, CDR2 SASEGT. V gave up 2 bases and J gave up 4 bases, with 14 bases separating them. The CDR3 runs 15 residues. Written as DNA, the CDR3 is TGTGCCAGCAGTGAAATTCCAGGGGATAGCTATGGCTACACCTTC. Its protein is CASSEIPGDSYGYTF.